These 19 T cell receptor beta chains came from one sample sequenced in a study of cytomegalovirus exposure and HLA in healthy donors. Some clones are missing from TCRdb's copy, which holds only in-frame ones; the method was immunoSEQ multiplex PCR. The table has over 100,000 clones, 89% seen once; the top ten hold over 1%. What was sequenced was PBMCs. The source of these receptors is a woman under 30 in good health and CMV-seronegative.

J is TRBJ1-5 and V is TRBV2; D remains ambiguous. V lost 5 bases and J lost 0, with 11 bases in between. Germline CDR1 reads SNHLY; CDR2 reads FYNNEI. This CDR3 comprises 15 residues. CDR3 sequence: CASSTPPGSNQPQHF. DNA of the CDR3: TGTGCCAGCAGTACCCCCCCGGGTAGCAATCAGCCCCAGCATTTT.

The CDR3 sequence: CASSSSNRDVNTEAFF. The CDR3 DNA is TGTGCCAGCAGCTCTTCTAACAGGGACGTGAACACTGAAGCTTTCTTT. The rearrangement links TRBV7-9 to TRBJ1-1, with D possibly TRBD1 on 6 matching bases. The CDR3 consists of 16 residues. V was trimmed by 4 bases and J by 0 bases, leaving 15 bases between them. CDR1 and CDR2 (germline): SEHNR, FQNEAQ (reference sequence).

The chain joins TRBV7-9 to TRBJ1-1, with 8 bases identical to TRBD1. The V gene end was trimmed by 5 bases and the J gene end by 3 bases; junction bases not matched to a gene: 5. This CDR3 is 14 amino acids long. Germline V lookup: CDR1 SEHNR, CDR2 FQNEAQ (reference sequence). DNA of the CDR3: TGTGCCAGCAGCGCTATGACAGGGGACACTGAAGCTTTCTTT. Translated: CASSAMTGDTEAFF.

In this sample, this clone turned up once. This chain joins TRBV6-5 and TRBJ1-1, with 8 bases fitting TRBD1. Germline loops: CDR1 MNHEY, CDR2 SVGAGI. V shed 2 bases and J 2 bases; nucleotides not matched to a gene: 4. The length of the CDR3 is 15 residues. CDR3 residues: CASSYPGQVNTEAFF. As DNA, the CDR3 is TGTGCCAGCAGTTACCCGGGACAGGTCAACACTGAAGCTTTCTTT.

The rearrangement links TRBV19 to TRBJ1-5; a possible D gene is TRBD1 (5 bases). The germline V gene encodes CDR1 LNHDA and CDR2 SQIVND (reference sequence). The CDR3 has 14 residues. Between the trimmed V and J ends, which lost 9 bases and 2 bases, there was a span of 14 bases. CDR3 residues: CASGYPGGNQPQHF. The CDR3 coding sequence is TGTGCCAGCGGATACCCGGGGGGCAATCAGCCCCAGCATTTT.

The genes are TRBV2 and TRBJ2-7; the match to TRBD1 covers 7 bases. This CDR3 has 15 residues. The germline V gene encodes CDR1 SNHLY and CDR2 FYNNEI. V lost 6 bases to trimming and J lost 2 bases; unmatched junction nucleotides: 10. Here the CDR3 DNA reads TGTGCCAGCAGGCCTAACAGGGGACCTACCTACGAGCAGTACTTC. Amino acids: CASRPNRGPTYEQYF. The variable domain in full, completed from reference TRBV2 and TRBJ2-7, reads EPEVTQTPSHQVTQMGQEVILRCVPISNHLYFYWYRQILGQKVEFLVSFYNNEISEKSEIFDDQFSVERPDGSNFTLKIRSTKLEDSAMYFCASRPNRGPTYEQYFGPGTRLTVT.

The gene calls are TRBV5-4 and TRBJ1-2, with D perhaps TRBD1 (6 bases). There are 16 residues in the CDR3. Germline V gives CDR1 SGHNT, CDR2 YYREEE (reference sequence). V lost 0 bases and J lost 2, with 14 bases in between. In nucleotides, the CDR3 is TGTGCCAGCAGCTTGGGGGGACAAAGGCAAAACTATGGCTACACCTTC. This encodes CASSLGGQRQNYGYTF.

This chain links TRBV10-1 with TRBJ1-1; 7 bases line up with TRBD1. The CDR3 runs 16 residues. Germline V gene data show CDR1 as WNHNN and CDR2 as SYGVQD (reference sequence). Trimming took 5 bases from V and 0 from J; bases not matched to a gene: 9. The CDR3 DNA reads TGCGCCAGCAGTACAGGACAGGCCATCATGAACACTGAAGCTTTCTTT. Protein sequence: CASSTGQAIMNTEAFF.

The rearrangement links TRBV7-9 to TRBJ2-7; D ambiguous. Germline V lookup: CDR1 SEHNR, CDR2 FQNEAQ (reference sequence). The CDR3 loop spans 12 amino acids. With 5 bases removed from V and 2 bases from J, the gap between germline ends came to 7 bases. The CDR3 DNA is TGTGCCAGCAGCAGCACGGCCTACGAGCAGTACTTC. This codes for CASSSTAYEQYF. The full variable domain, rest sourced from reference TRBV7-9 and TRBJ2-7, is DTGVSQNPRHKITKRGQNVTFRCDPISEHNRLYWYRQTLGQGPEFLTYFQNEAQLEKSRLLSDRFSAERPKGSFSTLEIQRTEQGDSAMYLCASSSTAYEQYFGPGTRLTVT.

The chain joins TRBV9 to TRBJ1-3; D ambiguous. Germline CDR1 SGDLS, CDR2 YYNGEE. The germline V and J ends were trimmed by 3 bases and 4 bases, with 17 bases remaining between them. The CDR3 covers 16 residues. The CDR3 DNA reads as TGTGCCAGCAGCGCCTCCGGACTGCCAAGAGGAAACACCATATATTTT. It encodes CASSASGLPRGNTIYF.

The rearrangement links TRBV29-1 to TRBJ1-1; D gene ambiguous. V lost 4 bases to trimming and J lost 10 bases, with 19 bases between them. The CDR3 is 13 amino acids. The germline V gene encodes CDR1 SQVTM and CDR2 ANQGSEA. The DNA for the CDR3 is TGCAGCGTTGGGCTAACGGGTACTGTTGGAGCTTTCTTT. As protein: CSVGLTGTVGAFF.

J is TRBJ2-6 and V is TRBV9; D is uncertain. This CDR3 contains 15 residues. Trimming pared 4 bases from V and 0 bases from J, leaving 8 bases between. Germline V CDR1 and CDR2: SGDLS, YYNGEE. The CDR3 loop reads CASSPRYSGANVLTF. CDR3 DNA sequence: TGTGCCAGCAGCCCTAGATACTCTGGGGCCAACGTCCTGACTTTC. Full variable domain (missing parts from reference TRBV9 and TRBJ2-6): DSGVTQTPKHLITATGQRVTLRCSPRSGDLSVYWYQQSLDQGLQFLIQYYNGEERAKGNILERFSAQQFPDLHSELNLSSLELGDSALYFCASSPRYSGANVLTFGAGSRLTVL.

The table lists this clone with many counts. At the DNA level, this CDR3 is encoded by other sequences in the same sample as well. The chain combines TRBV6-4 with TRBJ2-3; 11 bases fit TRBD2. The CDR3 length is 15 residues. Germline lookup yields CDR1 MRHNA and CDR2 SNTAGT. J was trimmed by 3 bases and V by 3 bases; bases with no gene match: 2. CDR3 sequence reads: CASSETSGGTDTQYF. CDR3 DNA sequence: TGTGCCAGCAGTGAAACTAGCGGGGGAACAGATACGCAGTATTTT.

The genes are TRBV2 and TRBJ1-1; no reliable D call. CDR3 length: 13 amino acids. V was trimmed by 3 bases and J by 5 bases, leaving 10 bases between them. CDR1 is SNHLY and CDR2 is FYNNEI in the germline V gene. CDR3 protein: CASSDFAGTEAFF. The CDR3 nucleotides read TGTGCCAGCAGTGACTTTGCGGGGACTGAAGCTTTCTTT. Filled out from reference TRBV2 and TRBJ1-1, the complete variable domain reads EPEVTQTPSHQVTQMGQEVILRCVPISNHLYFYWYRQILGQKVEFLVSFYNNEISEKSEIFDDQFSVERPDGSNFTLKIRSTKLEDSAMYFCASSDFAGTEAFFGQGTRLTVV.

This sequence joins TRBV6-1 and TRBJ1-5; 8 nucleotides align to TRBD1. The CDR3 has 14 residues. V was clipped by 2 bases and J by 7 bases; unmatched bases: 4. Per the germline V gene, CDR1 is MNHNS and CDR2 is SASEGT. The chain's CDR3 is CASSEQGAKQPQHF. CDR3 sequence (DNA): TGTGCCAGCAGTGAACAGGGGGCAAAACAGCCCCAGCATTTT.

The rearrangement links TRBV13 to TRBJ2-7; 7 bases are shared with TRBD2. Germline CDR1 PRHDT, CDR2 FYEKMQ (reference sequence). V shed 3 bases, J shed 2 bases, and the junction held 10 bases outside the gene matches. CDR3 size: 16 residues. CDR3 in amino acids: CASSFSGLGVPYEQYF. In DNA, the CDR3 is TGTGCCAGCAGCTTTAGTGGACTAGGAGTGCCCTACGAGCAGTACTTC. Drawing the rest from reference TRBV13 and TRBJ2-7, the complete variable domain is AAGVIQSPRHLIKEKRETATLKCYPIPRHDTVYWYQQGPGQDPQFLISFYEKMQSDKGSIPDRFSAQQFSDYHSELNMSSLELGDSALYFCASSFSGLGVPYEQYFGPGTRLTVT.

Points on this clone: Other DNA variants within this sample encode the same CDR3. The chain couples TRBV6-5 to TRBJ2-7; TRBD2 aligns across 7 bases. Germline CDR1 is MNHEY and CDR2 is SVGAGI. The CDR3 length is 12 residues. J lost 6 bases, V lost 2 bases, and 1 base had no gene match. DNA for the CDR3: TGTGCCAGCAGTTACCCGGGGGGCGAGCAGTACTTC. Translated, it gives CASSYPGGEQYF.

The chain links TRBV4-1 to TRBJ2-1; 8 nucleotides align to TRBD2. J lost 9 bases, V lost 0 bases, and 16 bases had no gene match. The CDR3 consists of 18 residues. The germline gives CDR1 MGHRA, CDR2 YSYEKL. The CDR3 here is CASSQEVGGRGAYGEQFF. CDR3 bases: TGCGCCAGCAGCCAAGAGGTCGGCGGGCGGGGGGCATACGGTGAGCAGTTCTTC.

The chain recombines TRBV18 with TRBJ1-2; 7 bases match TRBD1. The junction had 12 bases not matched to a gene; V was cut back by 4 bases and J by 4 bases. Germline CDR1 is KGHSH and CDR2 is LQKENI. The CDR3 is 16 amino acids. Here the CDR3 DNA reads TGTGCCAGCTCACAGTCCCGGGACAGCTCTACCTATGGCTACACCTTC. Translating it yields CASSQSRDSSTYGYTF.